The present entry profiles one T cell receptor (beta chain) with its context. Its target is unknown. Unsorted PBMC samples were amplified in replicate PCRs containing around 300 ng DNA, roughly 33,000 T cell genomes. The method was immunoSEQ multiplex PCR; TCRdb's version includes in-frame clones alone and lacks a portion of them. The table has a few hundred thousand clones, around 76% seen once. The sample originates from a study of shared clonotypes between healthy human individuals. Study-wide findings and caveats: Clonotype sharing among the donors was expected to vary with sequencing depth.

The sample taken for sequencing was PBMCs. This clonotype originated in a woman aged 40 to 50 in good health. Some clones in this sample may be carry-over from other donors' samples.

CDR3 in DNA: TGTGCCAGCAGCTTAGTACCCCAGAACACTGAAGCTTTCTTT. Residues: CASSLVPQNTEAFF. J is TRBJ1-1 and V is TRBV7-9, with unresolved D. The CDR3 is made up of 14 amino acids. Per germline, CDR1 SEHNR and CDR2 FQNEAQ (reference sequence). Trimming cost V 1 base and J 1 base, with 7 bases left between them.